This TCR beta chain originates from a study of T cells after yellow fever vaccination. 5'RACE template switching produced TCR cDNA carrying a universal primer site and UMIs. TCRdb used MiXCR to reprocess the 5' RACE reads, holding one entry per CDR3 protein. The sample gives under 500,000 distinct CDR3 sequences, around 20% of which show up once; roughly a sixth is in the top ten. This clonotype appeared a few times. Its antigen is still unknown. The CDR3 totals 17 residues. Germline assignment: CDR1 SGHKS and CDR2 YYEKEE (reference sequence). V was trimmed by 5 bases and J by 2 bases, leaving 20 bases between them. Notes on the study in general: FACS-sorted repertoires could contain abundant clonotypes contaminating from the bulk population.

Sequencing used PBMCs, obtained before the yellow fever booster vaccination. V and J are TRBV5-5 and TRBJ1-5; no reliable D call. This receptor was identified in a man in his late teens or twenties who received the YFV17D yellow fever vaccine. This CDR3 is CASSSFEGHVGNQPQHF. Here the CDR3 DNA reads TGTGCCAGCAGTTCGTTCGAGGGCCACGTAGGCAATCAGCCCCAGCATTTT.